The present entry profiles one T cell receptor beta chain with its context. Its antigen is unidentified. Produced via immunoSEQ multiplex PCR; TCRdb's table is partial and in-frame only. The sample records 400,000 to 500,000 clones, 79% being singletons. The record originates from a study of shared clonotypes between healthy human individuals. The study, taken as a whole, reports: Represented diversity (both genetic and exposure-history) was limited by the small number of donors. Clonotype sharing across donors was expected to vary with sequencing depth.

The sample was PBMCs. The sequence was obtained from a woman between 35 and 50 years old in good health. Some clones in this sample may be carry-over from other donors' samples.

CDR3 residues: CASSGRGATEAFF. CDR3 sequence (DNA): TGTGCCAGCTCAGGCAGGGGGGCTACTGAAGCTTTCTTT. The chain employs TRBV2 and TRBJ1-1, with TRBD1 matching 7 bases. CDR1 is SNHLY, CDR2 FYNNEI, per germline. V trimming: 8 bases; J trimming: 5 bases; junction bases outside the gene matches: 8. This CDR3 has 13 residues.